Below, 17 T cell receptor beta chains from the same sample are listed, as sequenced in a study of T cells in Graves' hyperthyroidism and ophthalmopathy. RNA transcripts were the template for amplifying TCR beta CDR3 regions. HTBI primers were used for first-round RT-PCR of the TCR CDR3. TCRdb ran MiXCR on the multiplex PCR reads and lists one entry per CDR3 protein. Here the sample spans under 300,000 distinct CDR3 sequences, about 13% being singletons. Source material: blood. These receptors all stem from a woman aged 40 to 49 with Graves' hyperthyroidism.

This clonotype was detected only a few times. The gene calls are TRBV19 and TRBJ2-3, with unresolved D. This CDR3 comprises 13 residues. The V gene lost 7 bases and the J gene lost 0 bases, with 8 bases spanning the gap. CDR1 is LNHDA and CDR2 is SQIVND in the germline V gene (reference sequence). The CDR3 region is CASKPGSTDTQYF. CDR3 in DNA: TGTGCCAGTAAACCTGGTAGCACAGATACGCAGTATTTT.

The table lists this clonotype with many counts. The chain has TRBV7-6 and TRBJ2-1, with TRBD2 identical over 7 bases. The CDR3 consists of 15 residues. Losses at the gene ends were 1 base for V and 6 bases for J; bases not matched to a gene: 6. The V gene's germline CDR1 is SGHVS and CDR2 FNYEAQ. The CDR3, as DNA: TGTGCCAGCAGCTTAGGTGGTGGGAGGGCCAATGAGCAGTTCTTC. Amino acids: CASSLGGGRANEQFF.

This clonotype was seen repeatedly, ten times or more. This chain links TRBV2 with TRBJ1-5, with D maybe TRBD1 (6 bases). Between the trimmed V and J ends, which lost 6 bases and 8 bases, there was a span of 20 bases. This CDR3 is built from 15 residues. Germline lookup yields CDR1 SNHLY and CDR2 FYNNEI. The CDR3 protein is CASSPAAGDIEPQHF. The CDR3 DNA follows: TGTGCCAGCAGCCCCGCGGCAGGGGACATCGAGCCCCAGCATTTT.

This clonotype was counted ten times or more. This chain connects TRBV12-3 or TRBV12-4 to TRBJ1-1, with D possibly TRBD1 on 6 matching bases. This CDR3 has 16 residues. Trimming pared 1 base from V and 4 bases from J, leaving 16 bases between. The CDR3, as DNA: TGTGCCAGCAGTTTAGTGCTCGCTGGGACACCCACTGAAGCTTTCTTT. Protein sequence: CASSLVLAGTPTEAFF.

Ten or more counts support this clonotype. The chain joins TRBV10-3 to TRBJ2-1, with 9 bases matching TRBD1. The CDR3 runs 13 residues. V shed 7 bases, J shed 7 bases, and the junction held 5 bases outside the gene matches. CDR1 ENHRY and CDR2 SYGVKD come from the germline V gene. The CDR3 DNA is TGTGCCATCACTAGGGACAGGGCAAATGAGCAGTTCTTC. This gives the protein CAITRDRANEQFF.

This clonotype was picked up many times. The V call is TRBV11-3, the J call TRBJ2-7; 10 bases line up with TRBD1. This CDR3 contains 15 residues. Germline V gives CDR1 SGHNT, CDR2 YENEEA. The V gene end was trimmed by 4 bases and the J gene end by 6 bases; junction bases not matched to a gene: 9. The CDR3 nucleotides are TGTGCCAGCAGCTCTTCCGGGACAGGGGTGTCCGAGCAGTACTTC. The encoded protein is CASSSSGTGVSEQYF.

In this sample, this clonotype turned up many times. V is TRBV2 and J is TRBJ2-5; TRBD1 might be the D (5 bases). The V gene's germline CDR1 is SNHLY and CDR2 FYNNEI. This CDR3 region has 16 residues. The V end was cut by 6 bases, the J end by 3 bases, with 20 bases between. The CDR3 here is CASRKEDTLPKETQYF. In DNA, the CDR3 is TGTGCCAGCAGAAAAGAGGACACCCTCCCCAAAGAGACCCAGTACTTC.

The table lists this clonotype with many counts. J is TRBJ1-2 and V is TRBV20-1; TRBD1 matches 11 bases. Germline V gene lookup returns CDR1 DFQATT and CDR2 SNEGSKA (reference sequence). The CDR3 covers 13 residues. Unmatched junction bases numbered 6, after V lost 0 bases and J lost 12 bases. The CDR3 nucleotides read TGCAGTGCTAGAGATCTCGGGGACAGGGGGGACACCTTC. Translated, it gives CSARDLGDRGDTF.

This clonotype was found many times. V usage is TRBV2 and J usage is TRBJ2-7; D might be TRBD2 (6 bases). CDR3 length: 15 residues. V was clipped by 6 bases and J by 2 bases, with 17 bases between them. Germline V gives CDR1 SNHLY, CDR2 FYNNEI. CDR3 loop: CASRVRELLPYEQYF. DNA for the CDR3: TGTGCCAGCAGAGTCCGGGAGCTACTTCCCTACGAGCAGTACTTC.

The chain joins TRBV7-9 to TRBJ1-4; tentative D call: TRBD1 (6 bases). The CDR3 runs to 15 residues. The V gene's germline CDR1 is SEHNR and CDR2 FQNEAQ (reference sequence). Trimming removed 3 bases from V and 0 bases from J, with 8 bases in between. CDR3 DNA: TGTGCCAGCAGCTTCAACAGGGCAACTAATGAAAAACTGTTTTTT. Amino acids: CASSFNRATNEKLFF.

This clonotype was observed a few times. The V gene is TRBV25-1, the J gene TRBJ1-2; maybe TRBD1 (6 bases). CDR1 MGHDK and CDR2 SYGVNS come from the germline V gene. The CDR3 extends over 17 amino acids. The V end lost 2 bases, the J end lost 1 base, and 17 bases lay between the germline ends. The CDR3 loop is CASSETLGAPDNYGYTF. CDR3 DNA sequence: TGTGCCAGCAGTGAAACTTTGGGGGCGCCTGATAACTATGGCTACACCTTC.

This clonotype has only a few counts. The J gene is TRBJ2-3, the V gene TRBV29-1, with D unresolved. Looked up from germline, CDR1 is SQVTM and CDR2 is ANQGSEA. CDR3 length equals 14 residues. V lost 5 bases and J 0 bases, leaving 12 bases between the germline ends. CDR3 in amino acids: CSVLRHPSTDTQYF. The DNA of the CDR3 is TGCAGCGTTTTGCGACATCCTAGCACAGATACGCAGTATTTT.

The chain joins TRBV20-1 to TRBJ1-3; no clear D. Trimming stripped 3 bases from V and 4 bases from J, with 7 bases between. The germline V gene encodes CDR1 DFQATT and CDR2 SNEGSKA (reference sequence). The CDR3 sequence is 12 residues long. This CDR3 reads CSASVRGNTIYF. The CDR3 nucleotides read TGCAGTGCTAGCGTCAGAGGAAACACCATATATTTT.

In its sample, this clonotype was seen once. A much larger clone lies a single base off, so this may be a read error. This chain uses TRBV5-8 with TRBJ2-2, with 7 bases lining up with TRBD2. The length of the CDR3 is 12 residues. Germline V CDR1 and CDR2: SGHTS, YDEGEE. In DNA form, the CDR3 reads TGTGCCAGCAGCTTGGTTGGGGGGGAGCTGTCTTTT. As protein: CASSLVGGELSF. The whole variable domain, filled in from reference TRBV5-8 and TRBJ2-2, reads EAGVTQSPTHLIKTRGQQATLRCSPISGHTSVYWYQQALGLGLQFLLWYDEGEERNRGNFPPRFSGRQFPNYSSELNVNALELEDSALYLCASSLVGGELSFGEGSRLTVL.

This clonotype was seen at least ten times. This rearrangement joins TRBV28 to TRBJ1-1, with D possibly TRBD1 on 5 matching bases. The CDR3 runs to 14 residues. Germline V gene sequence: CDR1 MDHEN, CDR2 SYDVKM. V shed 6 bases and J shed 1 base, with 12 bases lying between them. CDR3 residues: CASRSQDGNTEAFF. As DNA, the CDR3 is TGTGCCAGCAGGTCACAGGACGGGAACACTGAAGCTTTCTTT.

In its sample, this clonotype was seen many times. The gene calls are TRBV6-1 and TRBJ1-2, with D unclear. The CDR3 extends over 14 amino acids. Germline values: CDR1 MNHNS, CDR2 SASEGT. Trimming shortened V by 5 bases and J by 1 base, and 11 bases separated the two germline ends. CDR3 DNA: TGTGCCAGCAGTCCCTCACGGAGTAACTATGGCTACACCTTC. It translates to CASSPSRSNYGYTF.

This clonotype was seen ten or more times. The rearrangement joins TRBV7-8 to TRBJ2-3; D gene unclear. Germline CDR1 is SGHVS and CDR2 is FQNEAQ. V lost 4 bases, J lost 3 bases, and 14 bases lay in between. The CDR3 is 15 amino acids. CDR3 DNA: TGTGCCAGCAGCTCACCCCGGGCCACAACAGATACGCAGTATTTT. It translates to CASSSPRATTDTQYF.